This T cell receptor (beta chain) was sequenced for a study of cytomegalovirus exposure and HLA in healthy donors. The PCR employed 60 Vbeta primers together with 13 Jbeta primers. This table comes from immunoSEQ multiplex PCR, and its TCRdb copy is limited to in-frame clones, with some not included. This sample yields 150,000 to 200,000 clones, of which over 65% are seen a single time; approximately 4.4% belongs to the top ten. This clone is a singleton in its sample. This CDR3 comprises 14 residues. Per the germline V gene, CDR1 is SGHRS and CDR2 is YFSETQ. Deletions cut 1 base from V and 1 base from J, with 5 bases between.

The receptor was derived from a young man in good health and CMV-seropositive. The source material was PBMCs. The chain couples TRBV5-1 to TRBJ2-2; no clear D. CDR3 in DNA: TGCGCCAGCAGCTTGAGAGGGAACACCGGGGAGCTGTTTTTT. Amino acid sequence: CASSLRGNTGELFF.